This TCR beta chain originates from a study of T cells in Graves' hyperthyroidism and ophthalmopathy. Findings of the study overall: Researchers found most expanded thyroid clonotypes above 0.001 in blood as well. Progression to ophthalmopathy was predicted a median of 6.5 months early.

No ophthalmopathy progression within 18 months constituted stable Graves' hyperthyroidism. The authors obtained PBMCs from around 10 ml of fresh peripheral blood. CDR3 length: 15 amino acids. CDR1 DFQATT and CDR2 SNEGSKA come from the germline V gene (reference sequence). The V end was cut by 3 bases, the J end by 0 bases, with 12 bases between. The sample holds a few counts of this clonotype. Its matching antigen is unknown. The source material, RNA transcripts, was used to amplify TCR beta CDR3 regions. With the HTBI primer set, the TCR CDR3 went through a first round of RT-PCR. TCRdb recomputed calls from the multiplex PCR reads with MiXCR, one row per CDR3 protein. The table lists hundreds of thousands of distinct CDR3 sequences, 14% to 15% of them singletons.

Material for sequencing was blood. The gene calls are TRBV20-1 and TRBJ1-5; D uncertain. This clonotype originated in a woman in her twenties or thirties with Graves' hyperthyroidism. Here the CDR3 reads CSARLGTYSNQPQHF. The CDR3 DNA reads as TGCAGTGCTAGGCTTGGAACTTATAGCAATCAGCCCCAGCATTTT.